These 30 T cell receptor beta chains came from one sample sequenced in a study of blood T cell repertoires in COVID-19. Libraries were prepared by immunoSEQ multiplex PCR; TCRdb keeps only in-frame clonotypes and omits some of them. Here the sample spans 200,000 to 250,000 clones, 70% to 90% being singletons. Sequenced material: peripheral blood. These receptors all come from a young woman who had recovered from COVID-19.

This clone was seen more than once but under ten times. V is TRBV4-1 and J is TRBJ2-7; 11 bases are a match to TRBD2. CDR3 length: 19 residues. Germline loops: CDR1 MGHRA, CDR2 YSYEKL. Germline trimming cut 4 bases from V and 5 bases from J; bases unmatched to any gene: 19. CDR3 DNA: TGCGCCAGCAGCCCCCGAACCATCACCGGGACTAGCGGTTATCACGAGCAGTACTTC. This encodes CASSPRTITGTSGYHEQYF.

The V call is TRBV6-5, the J call TRBJ2-1; D unresolved. The ends were cut back, 2 bases at V and 4 bases at J, with 6 bases in the middle. Germline V gene data show CDR1 as MNHEY and CDR2 as SVGAGI. The CDR3 runs 13 residues. The CDR3 bases are TGTGCCAGCAGTTACGCGAAGTACAATGAGCAGTTCTTC. Protein: CASSYAKYNEQFF.

This rearrangement joins TRBV2 to TRBJ1-2, with D possibly TRBD1 on 5 matching bases. V dropped 4 bases and J dropped 6 bases, with 12 bases sitting between them. The V gene's germline CDR1 is SNHLY and CDR2 FYNNEI. This CDR3 has 13 amino acids. This chain's CDR3 is CASSGDLVNGYTF. The CDR3 region has the DNA TGTGCCAGCAGTGGGGACTTGGTAAATGGCTACACCTTC.

The CDR3 sequence is CASSVQGRTGGYEQYF. DNA for the CDR3: TGTGCCAGCAGCGTTCAAGGCAGGACAGGGGGCTACGAGCAGTACTTC. The V and J genes are TRBV7-2 and TRBJ2-7; 10 bases map to TRBD1. This CDR3 contains 16 residues. Germline lookup yields CDR1 SGHTA and CDR2 FQGNSA. Trimming cost V 5 bases and J 3 bases; bases outside gene matches: 10.

This clone was seen once. The V call is TRBV7-2, the J call TRBJ2-7, with 9 bases identical to TRBD1. There are 16 residues in the CDR3. Germline CDR1 is SGHTA and CDR2 is FQGNSA. The V segment lost 2 bases and the J segment 3 bases; nucleotides outside the gene matches: 8. The CDR3 region is CASSLTEGTGSYEQYF. In nucleotides, the CDR3 is TGTGCCAGCAGCTTAACGGAGGGGACAGGGAGCTACGAGCAGTACTTC.

The chain joins TRBV27 to TRBJ2-1, with D maybe TRBD1 (5 bases). CDR3 length equals 13 residues. The V gene's germline CDR1 is MNHEY and CDR2 SMNVEV (reference sequence). V gave up 3 bases and J gave up 5 bases, with 8 bases separating them. The CDR3, as DNA: TGTGCCAGCAGTTTGTTAGGGGACAATGAGCAGTTCTTC. It is translated as CASSLLGDNEQFF.

The rearrangement uses TRBV6-2 or TRBV6-3 and TRBJ2-5, with 14 positions matching TRBD2. Germline V gene sequence: CDR1 MNHEY, CDR2 SVGEGT. This CDR3 is 18 amino acids long. V trimming: 3 bases; J trimming: 1 base; junction bases outside the gene matches: 7. The CDR3, as DNA: TGTGCCAGCAGTTATCTTCGACTAGCGGGAGGGCTCCAAGAGACCCAGTACTTC. Its protein is CASSYLRLAGGLQETQYF.

The gene calls are TRBV2 and TRBJ1-5; maybe TRBD1 (5 bases). This CDR3 contains 14 residues. Germline V gives CDR1 SNHLY, CDR2 FYNNEI. Trimming cost V 2 bases and J 6 bases, with 11 bases left between them. The CDR3 sequence: CASSERQSSQPQHF. CDR3 nucleotides: TGTGCCAGCAGTGAACGACAGTCCAGTCAGCCCCAGCATTTT.

This chain uses TRBV12-3 or TRBV12-4 with TRBJ1-2, with D unresolved. The CDR3 has 13 amino acids. Trimming took off 3 bases at V and 8 bases at J, with 13 bases between the two ends. CDR3 sequence (DNA): TGTGCCAGCAGTTTGAGGAGAGATAAGGGCTACACCTTC. Residues: CASSLRRDKGYTF.

The V gene is TRBV4-3, the J gene TRBJ1-2, with D tentatively TRBD1 (5 bases). CDR1 is LGHNA and CDR2 is YSLEER in the germline V gene. The CDR3 consists of 13 residues. The V end lost 4 bases, the J end lost 6 bases, and 12 bases lay between the germline ends. CDR3 loop: CASSPSGGDGYTF. The CDR3 coding sequence is TGCGCCAGCAGCCCCTCGGGAGGGGATGGCTACACCTTC.

The chain recombines TRBV6-6 with TRBJ1-3, with D unclear. With 11 bases removed from V and 4 bases from J, the gap between germline ends came to 21 bases. The CDR3 covers 15 residues. In germline, CDR1 is MNHNY, CDR2 SVGAGI (reference sequence). CDR3 nucleotides: TGTGCCTCCCGGAGGGCATCGGAGACCGGAAACACCATATATTTT. It codes for CASRRASETGNTIYF.

This sequence joins TRBV7-9 and TRBJ2-5; D ambiguous. Per germline, CDR1 SEHNR and CDR2 FQNEAQ (reference sequence). Between the trimmed V and J ends, which lost 4 bases and 3 bases, there was a span of 12 bases. This CDR3 spans 14 amino acids. DNA for the CDR3: TGTGCCAGCAGCTCAGTCCACATTAAAGAGACCCAGTACTTC. Translated: CASSSVHIKETQYF.

The chain joins TRBV7-2 to TRBJ2-7, with 8 bases lining up with TRBD1. Looked up from germline, CDR1 is SGHTA and CDR2 is FQGNSA. V dropped 3 bases and J dropped 2; count of bases not matched to a gene: 6. This CDR3 has 15 residues. CDR3 protein: CASSFGSGQAYEQYF. The CDR3 DNA reads TGTGCCAGCAGCTTTGGCTCGGGACAGGCCTACGAGCAGTACTTC. Complete variable domain (other parts from reference TRBV7-2 and TRBJ2-7): GAGVSQSPSNKVTEKGKDVELRCDPISGHTALYWYRQSLGQGLEFLIYFQGNSAPDKSGLPSDRFSAERTGGSVSTLTIQRTQQEDSAVYLCASSFGSGQAYEQYFGPGTRLTVT.

The V call is TRBV15, the J call TRBJ2-7; 7 positions match TRBD2. This CDR3 region has 13 residues. With 8 bases clipped from V and 0 bases from J, the junction kept 4 bases outside the gene matches. Germline V CDR1 and CDR2: LNHNV, YYDKDF (reference sequence). CDR3 region: CATAKRDSYEQYF. CDR3 DNA: TGTGCCACCGCCAAGCGGGACTCCTACGAGCAGTACTTC.

The chain combines TRBV6-1 with TRBJ2-7; 10 nucleotides agree with TRBD2. The CDR3 length is 16 residues. V lost 4 bases to trimming and J lost 0 bases; unmatched junction nucleotides: 6. CDR1 is MNHNS, CDR2 SASEGT, per germline. CDR3 region: CASSGTSGSLSYEQYF. CDR3 nucleotides: TGTGCCAGCAGTGGGACTAGCGGCAGTCTCTCCTACGAGCAGTACTTC.

The V gene is TRBV7-3, the J gene TRBJ2-1; TRBD2 agrees at 8 bases. The germline CDR1 and CDR2 sequences are SGHTA and FQGTGA. J lost 3 bases, V lost 4 bases, and 5 bases had no gene match. The CDR3 covers 15 residues. For the CDR3, the DNA is TGTGCCAGCAGCTCCCTAGCGGGCATCTACAATGAGCAGTTCTTC. Protein: CASSSLAGIYNEQFF. The whole variable domain, remainder taken from reference TRBV7-3 and TRBJ2-1, is GAGVSQTPSNKVTEKGKYVELRCDPISGHTALYWYRQSLGQGPEFLIYFQGTGAADDSGLPNDRFFAVRPEGSVSTLKIQRTERGDSAVYLCASSSLAGIYNEQFFGPGTRLTVL.

The chain employs TRBV14 and TRBJ2-3; 8 bases fit TRBD2. There are 16 residues in the CDR3. The V gene end was trimmed by 1 base and the J gene end by 0 bases; junction bases not matched to a gene: 3. Germline V gene sequence: CDR1 SGHDN, CDR2 FVKESK. CDR3 in DNA: TGTGCCAGCAGCCAAGTTCCGGGAGGGAGCACAGATACGCAGTATTTT. This encodes CASSQVPGGSTDTQYF.

The rearrangement joins TRBV27 to TRBJ2-6, with unresolved D. Germline V gives CDR1 MNHEY, CDR2 SMNVEV (reference sequence). Trimming took 4 bases from V and 0 from J, leaving 4 bases between them. This CDR3 contains 14 residues. CDR3 DNA sequence: TGTGCCAGCAGTTCCCTCTCTGGGGCCAACGTCCTGACTTTC. Amino acids: CASSSLSGANVLTF.

The rearrangement uses TRBV20-1 and TRBJ2-1; perhaps TRBD2 as D (6 bases). Germline V lookup: CDR1 DFQATT, CDR2 SNEGSKA (reference sequence). The germline V and J ends were trimmed by 3 bases and 6 bases, with 18 bases remaining between them. This CDR3 has 15 residues. The CDR3, as DNA: TGCAGTGCTAGTGGTCGGGAGCTTGGTTTCAATGAGCAGTTCTTC. This codes for CSASGRELGFNEQFF.

V is TRBV6-2 or TRBV6-3 and J is TRBJ1-1; D gene uncertain. The CDR3 is made up of 14 amino acids. The V gene lost 2 bases and the J gene lost 3 bases, with 10 bases spanning the gap. Germline V gene lookup returns CDR1 MNHEY and CDR2 SVGEGT. The CDR3, as DNA: TGTGCCAGCAGTTACGCGGACTCGTACACTGAAGCTTTCTTT. This sequence encodes CASSYADSYTEAFF.

The V gene is TRBV6-5, the J gene TRBJ2-1; D may be TRBD1 (6 bases). V lost 2 bases and J 10 bases, leaving 12 bases between the germline ends. The CDR3 consists of 13 residues. From germline, CDR1 is MNHEY and CDR2 SVGAGI. The CDR3 coding sequence is TGTGCCAGCAGTTACAACAGGGTGGGGGAGCAGTTCTTC. Residues: CASSYNRVGEQFF.

V is TRBV25-1 and J is TRBJ1-2; tentative D call: TRBD1 (6 bases). Germline V gene lookup returns CDR1 MGHDK and CDR2 SYGVNS. Trimming removed 6 bases from V and 1 base from J, with 12 bases in between. The CDR3 runs 14 residues. The DNA for the CDR3 is TGTGCCAGCAGCGAGGGACAAATTAACTATGGCTACACCTTC. It codes for CASSEGQINYGYTF.

The CDR3 reads CASSLETGEYYEQYF. The CDR3 DNA reads TGTGCCAGCAGCTTAGAGACAGGGGAGTACTACGAGCAGTACTTC. The V and J genes are TRBV7-6 and TRBJ2-7; TRBD1 matches 8 bases. The germline V gene has CDR1 SGHVS and CDR2 FNYEAQ. This CDR3 is 15 amino acids long. With 1 base clipped from V and 3 bases from J, the junction kept 5 bases outside the gene matches.

The CDR3 is CASSPWAGADNEQFF. The DNA for the CDR3 is TGTGCCAGCTCACCTTGGGCAGGGGCAGACAATGAGCAGTTCTTC. The V gene is TRBV18, the J gene TRBJ2-1, with D perhaps matching TRBD1 (6 bases). Germline V gene lookup returns CDR1 KGHSH and CDR2 LQKENI. V was shortened by 3 bases and J by 5 bases, with 14 bases between the two germline ends. The CDR3 length is 15 residues.

The chain recombines TRBV5-6 with TRBJ2-3; 12 nucleotides match TRBD1. The length of the CDR3 is 13 residues. V shed 4 bases, J shed 7 bases, and the junction held 1 base outside the gene matches. Germline lookup yields CDR1 SGHDT and CDR2 YYEEEE. CDR3 DNA sequence: TGTGCCAGCAGCGGGACAGGGGGCAATACGCAGTATTTT. Amino acids: CASSGTGGNTQYF.

The chain uses TRBV27 and TRBJ2-7; D remains ambiguous. Per the germline V gene, CDR1 is MNHEY and CDR2 is SMNVEV (reference sequence). The CDR3 consists of 12 residues. Trimming took 1 base from V and 3 from J, leaving 4 bases between them. Here the CDR3 reads CASSLFGYEQYF. The CDR3 DNA is TGTGCCAGCAGTTTATTCGGCTACGAGCAGTACTTC.

The chain's CDR3 is CASSPGDSAYNEQFF. The CDR3 region has the DNA TGTGCCAGCAGCCCCGGGGACTCCGCCTACAATGAGCAGTTCTTC. The rearrangement links TRBV7-3 to TRBJ2-1, with D tentatively TRBD2 (6 bases). The CDR3 covers 15 residues. The germline V and J ends were trimmed by 5 bases and 2 bases, with 13 bases remaining between them. Germline assignment: CDR1 SGHTA and CDR2 FQGTGA. The full variable domain, in which reference TRBV7-3 and TRBJ2-1 provide the parts outside the CDR3, is GAGVSQTPSNKVTEKGKYVELRCDPISGHTALYWYRQSLGQGPEFLIYFQGTGAADDSGLPNDRFFAVRPEGSVSTLKIQRTERGDSAVYLCASSPGDSAYNEQFFGPGTRLTVL.

This chain connects TRBV14 to TRBJ2-1; D perhaps matches TRBD2 (6 bases). The CDR3 runs to 17 residues. CDR1 SGHDN and CDR2 FVKESK come from the germline V gene. Trimming removed 0 bases from V and 3 bases from J, with 15 bases in between. DNA of the CDR3: TGTGCCAGCAGCCAAGATGTGGGGGGAGGTCACTACAATGAGCAGTTCTTC. Its protein product is CASSQDVGGGHYNEQFF.

V gene TRBV30 combines with J gene TRBJ1-4; 7 nucleotides align to TRBD1. V gave up 0 bases and J gave up 7 bases; unmatched junction bases: 5. Germline V gene lookup returns CDR1 GTSNPN and CDR2 SVGIG (reference sequence). CDR3 length: 14 residues. The CDR3 region is CAWSVIGGGEKLFF. The DNA for the CDR3 is TGTGCCTGGAGTGTAATAGGGGGCGGTGAAAAACTGTTTTTT.

The J gene is TRBJ1-6, the V gene TRBV7-3, with D uncertain. V lost 1 base, J lost 14 bases, and 9 bases lay in between. The CDR3 consists of 12 residues. The germline CDR1 and CDR2 sequences are SGHTA and FQGTGA. CDR3 sequence reads: CASSLNGRALHF. The DNA for the CDR3 is TGTGCCAGCAGCTTAAACGGGCGGGCCCTCCACTTT.